The clone carrying this T cell receptor beta chain is a singleton in its sample. The data were obtained in a study of blood T cell repertoires in COVID-19. Turning to the study itself: Specimens from acute and convalescent COVID-19 originated in the United States, Italy and Spain. Nucleic acid was either cDNA or gDNA, and it came from T cells, B-cell-depleted T cells, or PBMCs.

Patients from Seattle were sampled longitudinally, starting during active infection. Generated by immunoSEQ multiplex PCR, the TCRdb table keeps only in-frame clones and is missing some. This sample has 150,000 to 200,000 clones; 82% occur once, and the top ten carry around 8%. CDR3 length: 15 amino acids. With 4 bases clipped from V and 0 bases from J, the junction kept 4 bases outside the gene matches. In germline, CDR1 is SGDLS, CDR2 YYNGEE. The chain uses TRBV9 and TRBJ1-3, with TRBD1 identical over 7 bases. This clonotype was obtained from an older woman with COVID-19, enrolled during active disease. Sequenced input: peripheral blood. CDR3 region: CASSPTGDSGNTIYF. In nucleotides, the CDR3 is TGTGCCAGCAGCCCTACAGGGGACTCTGGAAACACCATATATTTT.